These 6 T cell receptor beta chains originate from one sample sequenced in a study of blood T cell repertoires in COVID-19 (dated by TCRdb to about 2020). Receptor libraries were prepared by the immunoSEQ multiplex PCR assay. In TCRdb, the immuneACCESS table is reduced to in-frame sequences with V and J assigned. These tables do not hold every clone; where another copy was compared, an unresolved V gene accounts for under half, and the others remain unexplained. Present in this sample are roughly 30,000 clones, 85% of which were seen just once. The top ten hold around 15% of the sample. The sequenced material came from peripheral blood. Receptors originate from a human donor with acute or convalescent COVID-19. The donor label of this sample is uncertain.

The chain is built from TRBV19 and TRBJ1-1; perhaps TRBD1 as D (6 bases). V was cut by 6 bases and J by 10 bases, with 21 bases left in between. Germline CDR1 is LNHDA and CDR2 is SQIVND (reference sequence). This CDR3 is built from 14 residues. CDR3 residues: CASSPDSPGERAFF. The CDR3 DNA is TGTGCCAGTAGCCCGGACAGTCCCGGGGAAAGAGCTTTCTTT.

The chain couples TRBV19 to TRBJ2-7; 12 nucleotides match TRBD1. This CDR3 spans 15 amino acids. J gave up 2 bases and V 5 bases, and 4 bases lay outside the gene matches. Per the germline V gene, CDR1 is LNHDA and CDR2 is SQIVND (reference sequence). For the CDR3, the DNA is TGTGCCAGTAGTCCCGGGACAGGGGGCACCTACGAGCAGTACTTC. It yields the protein CASSPGTGGTYEQYF. The variable domain in full, completed from reference TRBV19 and TRBJ2-7, reads DGGITQSPKYLFRKEGQNVTLSCEQNLNHDAMYWYRQDPGQGLRLIYYSQIVNDFQKGDIAEGYSVSREKKESFPLTVTSAQKNPTAFYLCASSPGTGGTYEQYFGPGTRLTVT.

The chain is built from TRBV15 and TRBJ1-1, with TRBD1 as a possible D gene (5 bases). Trimming shortened V by 1 base and J by 0 bases, and 18 bases separated the two germline ends. CDR3 length: 18 amino acids. From germline, CDR1 is LNHNV and CDR2 YYDKDF (reference sequence). The chain's CDR3 is CATSRARGVGGLNTEAFF. CDR3 DNA: TGTGCCACCAGCAGAGCTCGTGGTGTGGGGGGTTTGAACACTGAAGCTTTCTTT.

The gene calls are TRBV10-3 and TRBJ1-4; unclear D gene. The CDR3 is made up of 15 amino acids. The V end lost 3 bases, the J end lost 3 bases, and 11 bases lay between the germline ends. Germline CDR1 is ENHRY and CDR2 is SYGVKD. CDR3 sequence (DNA): TGTGCCATCAGTGAATTGAGCATGTCTAATGAAAAACTGTTTTTT. This codes for CAISELSMSNEKLFF.

The rearrangement joins TRBV6-5 to TRBJ1-1; the match to TRBD1 covers 8 bases. The CDR3 is 15 amino acids. The junction had 5 bases not matched to a gene; V was cut back by 0 bases and J by 5 bases. Germline-derived CDR1 and CDR2 are MNHEY and SVGAGI. The CDR3 spells CASSYSDRVITEAFF. The CDR3 coding sequence is TGTGCCAGCAGTTACTCGGACAGGGTCATAACTGAAGCTTTCTTT.

The chain carries TRBV7-2 and TRBJ1-2; the match to TRBD1 covers 7 bases. Trimming at V came to 5 bases and at J to 4 bases, leaving 7 bases not matched to a gene. There are 14 residues in the CDR3. Per the germline V gene, CDR1 is SGHTA and CDR2 is FQGNSA. This CDR3 is CASSGTVSGYGYTF. CDR3 DNA sequence: TGTGCCAGCAGCGGGACAGTATCTGGCTATGGCTACACCTTC.